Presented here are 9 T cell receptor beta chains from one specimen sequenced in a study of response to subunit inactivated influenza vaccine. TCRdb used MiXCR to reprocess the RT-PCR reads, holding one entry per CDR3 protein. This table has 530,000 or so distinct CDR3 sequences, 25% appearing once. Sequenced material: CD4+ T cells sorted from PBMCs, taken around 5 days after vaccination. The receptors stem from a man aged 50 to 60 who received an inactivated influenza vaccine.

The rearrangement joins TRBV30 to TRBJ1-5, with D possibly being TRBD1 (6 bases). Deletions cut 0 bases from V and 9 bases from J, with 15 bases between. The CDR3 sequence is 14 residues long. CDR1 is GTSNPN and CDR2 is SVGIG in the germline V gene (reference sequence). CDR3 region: CAWSVPGGRGPQHF. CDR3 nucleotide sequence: TGTGCCTGGAGTGTACCGGGGGGCCGAGGGCCCCAGCATTTT.

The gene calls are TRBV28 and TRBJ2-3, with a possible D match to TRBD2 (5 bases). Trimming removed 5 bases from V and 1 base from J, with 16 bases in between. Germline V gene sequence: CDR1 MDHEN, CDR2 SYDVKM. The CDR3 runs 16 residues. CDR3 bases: TGTGCCAGCAGTCCCCGAGGTGTGCGGGGCACAGATACGCAGTATTTT. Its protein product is CASSPRGVRGTDTQYF.

CDR3 in DNA: TGCAGCGTCTCCAGGGGTACAGGCCAAGAGACCCAGTACTTC. This gives the protein CSVSRGTGQETQYF. The gene calls are TRBV29-1 and TRBJ2-5; a possible D gene is TRBD1 (6 bases). V lost 6 bases to trimming and J lost 1 base, with 15 bases between them. The CDR3 consists of 14 residues. In germline, CDR1 is SQVTM, CDR2 ANQGSEA.

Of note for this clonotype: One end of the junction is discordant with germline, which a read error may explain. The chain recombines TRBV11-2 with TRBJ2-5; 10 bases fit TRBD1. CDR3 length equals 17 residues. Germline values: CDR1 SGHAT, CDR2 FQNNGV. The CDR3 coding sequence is TGTGCCAGCAGCCTAGACAGGGGGCGTTTGTACCAAGAGACCCAGTACTTC. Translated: CASSLDRGRLYQETQYF.

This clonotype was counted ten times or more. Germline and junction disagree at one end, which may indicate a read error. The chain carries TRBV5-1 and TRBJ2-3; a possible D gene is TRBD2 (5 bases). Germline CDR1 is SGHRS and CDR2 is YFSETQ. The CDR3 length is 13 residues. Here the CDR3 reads CASSLGGTDTQYF. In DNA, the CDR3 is TGTGCCAGCAGCTTGGGAGGCACAGATACGCAGTATTTT.

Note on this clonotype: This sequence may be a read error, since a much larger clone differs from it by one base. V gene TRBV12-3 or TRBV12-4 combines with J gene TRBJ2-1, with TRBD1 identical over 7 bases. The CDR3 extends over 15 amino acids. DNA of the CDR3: TGTACCAGCAGGGACAGCTTCCACTCCTACAATGAGCAGTTCTTC. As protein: CTSRDSFHSYNEQFF.

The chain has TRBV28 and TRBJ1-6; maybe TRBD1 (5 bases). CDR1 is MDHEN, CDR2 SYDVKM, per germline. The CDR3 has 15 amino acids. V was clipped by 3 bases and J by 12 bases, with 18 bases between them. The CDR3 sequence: CASSFGQGARGPLHF. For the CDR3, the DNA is TGTGCCAGCAGTTTTGGGCAGGGCGCCCGTGGACCCCTCCACTTT.

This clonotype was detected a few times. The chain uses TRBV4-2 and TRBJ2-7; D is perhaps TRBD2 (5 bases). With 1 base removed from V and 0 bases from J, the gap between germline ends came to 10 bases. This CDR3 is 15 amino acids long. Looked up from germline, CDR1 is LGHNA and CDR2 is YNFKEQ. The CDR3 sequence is CASSQATGSSYEQYF. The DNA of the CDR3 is TGTGCCAGCAGCCAAGCGACGGGGAGCTCCTACGAGCAGTACTTC.

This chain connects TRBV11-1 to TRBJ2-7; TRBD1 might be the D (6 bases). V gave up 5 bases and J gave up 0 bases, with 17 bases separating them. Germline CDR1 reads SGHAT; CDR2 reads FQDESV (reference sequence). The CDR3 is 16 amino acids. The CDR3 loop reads CASSQGPGQHSYEQYF. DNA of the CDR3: TGTGCCAGCAGCCAGGGTCCCGGACAGCACTCCTACGAGCAGTACTTC.